This T cell receptor beta chain is drawn from a study of T-cell memory formation after mild COVID-19. Regarding the study as a whole: The SARS-CoV-2 specificity of second-wave clones reaching peak at day 37 remained unverified. Whereas later expanders leaned CD4+, clones contracting day 15 to 85 showed a balanced CD4/CD8 makeup. Contracting CD4+ clones sat mainly in CM and EM; CD8+ in EMRA.

This clonotype was seen more than once but under ten times. Its antigen is currently unknown. UMIs and sample barcodes were carried by the TCR alpha and TCR beta cDNA libraries that 5'RACE produced using constant-segment primers. TCRdb ran MiXCR on the 5' RACE reads and lists one entry per CDR3 protein. The sample records approximately 400,000 distinct CDR3 sequences, more than 20% being singletons. Specimen: PBMCs or a T cell subset sorted from them (not recorded which). The sequence was collected from an adult woman who had mild COVID-19 (a few samples of this study predate the infection). Cell type and time point are not known.

The CDR3: CASSLVLGGIYGYTF. The CDR3, as DNA: TGTGCCAGCAGCTTAGTGCTAGGGGGAATCTATGGCTACACCTTC. The chain recombines TRBV7-2 with TRBJ1-2; weak D call: TRBD1 (6 bases). V was clipped by 1 base and J by 4 bases, with 13 bases between them. The V gene's germline CDR1 is SGHTA and CDR2 FQGNSA. This CDR3 has 15 residues.